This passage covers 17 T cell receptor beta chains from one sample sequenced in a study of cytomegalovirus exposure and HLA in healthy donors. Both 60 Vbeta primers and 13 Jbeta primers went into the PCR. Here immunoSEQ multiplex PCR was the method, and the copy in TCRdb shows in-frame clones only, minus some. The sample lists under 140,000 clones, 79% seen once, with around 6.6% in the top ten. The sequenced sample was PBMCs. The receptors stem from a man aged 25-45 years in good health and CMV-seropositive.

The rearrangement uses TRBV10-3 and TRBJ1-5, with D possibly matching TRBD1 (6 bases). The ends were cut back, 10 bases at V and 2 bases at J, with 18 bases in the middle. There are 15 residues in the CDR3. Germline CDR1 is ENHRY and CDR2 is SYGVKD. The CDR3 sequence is CASTSGVGGNQPQHF. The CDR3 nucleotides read TGTGCCAGCACCTCAGGGGTTGGGGGCAATCAGCCCCAGCATTTT.

CDR3 sequence: CASSLPRGLDTQYF. The CDR3 nucleotides are TGTGCCAGCAGCTTGCCGCGGGGGCTAGATACGCAGTATTTT. V gene TRBV5-4 combines with J gene TRBJ2-3, with D maybe TRBD2 (7 bases). Germline CDR1 and CDR2: SGHNT and YYREEE (reference sequence). The CDR3 sequence is 14 residues long. Trimming pared 1 base from V and 5 bases from J, leaving 11 bases between. Full variable domain (rest looked up from reference TRBV5-4 and TRBJ2-3): ETGVTQSPTHLIKTRGQQVTLRCSSQSGHNTVSWYQQALGQGPQFIFQYYREEENGRGNFPPRFSGLQFPNYSSELNVNALELDDSALYLCASSLPRGLDTQYFGPGTRLTVL.

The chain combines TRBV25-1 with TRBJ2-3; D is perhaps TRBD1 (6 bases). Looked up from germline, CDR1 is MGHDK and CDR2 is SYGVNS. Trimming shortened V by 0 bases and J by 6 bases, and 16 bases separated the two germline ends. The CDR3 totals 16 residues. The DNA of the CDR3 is TGTGCCAGCAGTGAATACCGCGACAGGCTCTCCGATACGCAGTATTTT. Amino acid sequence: CASSEYRDRLSDTQYF.

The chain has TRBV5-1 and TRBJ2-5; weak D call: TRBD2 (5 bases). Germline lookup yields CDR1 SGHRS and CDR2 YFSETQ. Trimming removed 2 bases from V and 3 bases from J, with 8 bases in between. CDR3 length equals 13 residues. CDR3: CASSLDGEETQYF. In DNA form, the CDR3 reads TGCGCCAGCAGCTTAGACGGGGAAGAGACCCAGTACTTC.

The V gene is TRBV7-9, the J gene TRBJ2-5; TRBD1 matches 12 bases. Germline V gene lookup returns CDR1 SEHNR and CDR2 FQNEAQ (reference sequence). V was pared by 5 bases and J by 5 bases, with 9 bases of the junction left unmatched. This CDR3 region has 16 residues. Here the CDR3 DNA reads TGTGCCAGCAGCCCCGCCGGGACAGGGGGCCGGGAGACCCAGTACTTC. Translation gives CASSPAGTGGRETQYF.

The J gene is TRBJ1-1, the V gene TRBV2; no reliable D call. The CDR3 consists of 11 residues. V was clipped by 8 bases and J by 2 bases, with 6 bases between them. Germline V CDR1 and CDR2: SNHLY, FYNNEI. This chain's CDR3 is CASARNTEAFF. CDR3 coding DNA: TGTGCCAGCGCCAGAAACACTGAAGCTTTCTTT.

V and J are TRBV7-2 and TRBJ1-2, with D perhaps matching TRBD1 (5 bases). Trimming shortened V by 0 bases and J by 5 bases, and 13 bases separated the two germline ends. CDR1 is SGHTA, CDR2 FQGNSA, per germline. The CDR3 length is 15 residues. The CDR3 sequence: CASSLAGGAGYGYTF. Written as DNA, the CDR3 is TGTGCCAGCAGCTTAGCCGGAGGGGCGGGTTATGGCTACACCTTC.

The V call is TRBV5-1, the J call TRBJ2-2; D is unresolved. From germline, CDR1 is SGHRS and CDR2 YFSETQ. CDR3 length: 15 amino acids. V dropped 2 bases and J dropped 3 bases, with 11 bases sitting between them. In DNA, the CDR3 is TGCGCCAGCAGCTTATCCGCACGGGACACCGGGGAGCTGTTTTTT. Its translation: CASSLSARDTGELFF.

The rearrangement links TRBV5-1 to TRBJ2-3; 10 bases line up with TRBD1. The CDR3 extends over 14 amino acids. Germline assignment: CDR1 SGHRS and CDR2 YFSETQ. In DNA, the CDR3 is TGCGTTACCGGGACAGGGGACTCGGGTGGTACGCAGTATTTT. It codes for CVTGTGDSGGTQYF.

The CDR3 loop is CASSQTGTGGHSPLHF. DNA for the CDR3: TGTGCCAGCAGCCAAACCGGGACAGGGGGTCATTCACCCCTCCACTTT. J is TRBJ1-6 and V is TRBV4-2, with TRBD1 identical over 11 bases. J lost 8 bases, V lost 2 bases, and 5 bases had no gene match. The CDR3 contains 16 residues. CDR1 LGHNA and CDR2 YNFKEQ come from the germline V gene.

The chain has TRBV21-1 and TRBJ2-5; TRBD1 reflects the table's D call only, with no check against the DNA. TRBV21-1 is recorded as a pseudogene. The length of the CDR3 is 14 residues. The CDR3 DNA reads TGTGCCAGCAGCAACAGGGCAGCAGGAGAGACCCAGTACTTC. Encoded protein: CASSNRAAGETQYF.

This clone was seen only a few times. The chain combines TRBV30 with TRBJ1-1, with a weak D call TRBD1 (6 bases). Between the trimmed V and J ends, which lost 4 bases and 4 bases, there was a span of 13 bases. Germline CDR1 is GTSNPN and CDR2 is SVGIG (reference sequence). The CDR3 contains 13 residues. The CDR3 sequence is CAWITPGATEAFF. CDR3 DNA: TGTGCCTGGATAACTCCAGGGGCCACTGAAGCTTTCTTT.

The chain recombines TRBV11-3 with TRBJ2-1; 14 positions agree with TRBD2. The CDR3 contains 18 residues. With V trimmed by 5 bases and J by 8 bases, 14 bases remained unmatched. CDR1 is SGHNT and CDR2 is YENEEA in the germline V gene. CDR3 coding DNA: TGTGCCAGCAGCGGATACGGGACTAGCGGGGGTAATTCGGATGAGCAGTTCTTC. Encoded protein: CASSGYGTSGGNSDEQFF.

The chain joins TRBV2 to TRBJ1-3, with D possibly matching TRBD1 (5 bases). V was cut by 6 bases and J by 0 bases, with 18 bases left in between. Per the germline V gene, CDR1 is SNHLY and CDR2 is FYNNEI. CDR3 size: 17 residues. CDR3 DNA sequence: TGTGCCAGCAGGCCCTCCTTGCGGGGGTACTCTGGAAACACCATATATTTT. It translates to CASRPSLRGYSGNTIYF. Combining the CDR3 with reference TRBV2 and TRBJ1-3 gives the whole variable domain EPEVTQTPSHQVTQMGQEVILRCVPISNHLYFYWYRQILGQKVEFLVSFYNNEISEKSEIFDDQFSVERPDGSNFTLKIRSTKLEDSAMYFCASRPSLRGYSGNTIYFGEGSWLTVV.

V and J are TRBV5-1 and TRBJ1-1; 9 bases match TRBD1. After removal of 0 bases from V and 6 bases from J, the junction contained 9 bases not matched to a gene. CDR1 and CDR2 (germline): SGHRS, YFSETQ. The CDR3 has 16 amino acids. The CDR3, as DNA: TGCGCCAGCAGCTTGGGTAGGGACAGGGTAATCGCTGAAGCTTTCTTT. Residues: CASSLGRDRVIAEAFF.

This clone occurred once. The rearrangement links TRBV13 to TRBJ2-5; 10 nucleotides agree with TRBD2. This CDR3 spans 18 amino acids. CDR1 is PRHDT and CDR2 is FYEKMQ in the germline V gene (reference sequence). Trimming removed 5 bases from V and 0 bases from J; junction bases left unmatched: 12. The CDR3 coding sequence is TGTGCCAGCAGCCCGCCACGCGAACTAGCGGGGAACCAAGAGACCCAGTACTTC. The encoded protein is CASSPPRELAGNQETQYF.

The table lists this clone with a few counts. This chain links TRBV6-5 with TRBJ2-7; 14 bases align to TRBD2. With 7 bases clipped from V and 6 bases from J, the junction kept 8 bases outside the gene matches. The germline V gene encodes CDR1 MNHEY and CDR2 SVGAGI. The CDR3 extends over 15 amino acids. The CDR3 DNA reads TGTGCCAGCAATATCGGGACTAGCGGGGGAACCGAGCAGTACTTC. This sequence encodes CASNIGTSGGTEQYF.